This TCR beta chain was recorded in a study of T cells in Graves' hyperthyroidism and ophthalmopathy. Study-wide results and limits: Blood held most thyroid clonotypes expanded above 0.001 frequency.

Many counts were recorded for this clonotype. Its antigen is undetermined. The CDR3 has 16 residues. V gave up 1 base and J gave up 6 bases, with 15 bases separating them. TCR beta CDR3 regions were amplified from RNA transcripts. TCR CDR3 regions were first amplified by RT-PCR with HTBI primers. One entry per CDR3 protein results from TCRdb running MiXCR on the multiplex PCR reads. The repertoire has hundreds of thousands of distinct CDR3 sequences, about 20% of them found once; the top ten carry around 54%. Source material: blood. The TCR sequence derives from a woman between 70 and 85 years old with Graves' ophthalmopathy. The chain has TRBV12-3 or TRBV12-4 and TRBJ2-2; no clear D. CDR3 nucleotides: TGTGCCAGCAGTTTAGGGAGTAGTCTTCGAGCCGGGGAGCTGTTTTTT. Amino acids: CASSLGSSLRAGELFF.